This note documents a single T cell receptor (beta chain) sequence. What it recognizes is unknown. TCRdb's copy holds only in-frame clones and misses some; the assay was immunoSEQ multiplex PCR. The sample lists thousands of clones, 20% to 25% seen once, with approximately 12% in the top ten. This entry comes from a study of sequential checkpoint blockade in melanoma. Study-level background: Each arm's sequence ended with maintenance nivolumab. DNA from 91 pretreatment tumor samples underwent TCRβ immunosequencing.

Treatment indicated: randomized to nivolumab then ipilimumab (arm A) or the reverse (arm B). Patients had received no earlier DNA-damaging chemotherapy. Study conclusions and caveats: T-cell fraction and clonality followed PD-L1 and CD8+ counts, not mutational load.

The sequences come from tumor tissue (inferred from file names), collected from a patient given nivolumab and ipilimumab in sequence. The TCR sequence derives from a human donor with melanoma.

CDR3 residues: CASSPRRTSGNTIYF. In DNA form, the CDR3 reads TGTGCCAGCTCACCCCGGCGGACCTCTGGAAACACCATATATTTT. This chain joins TRBV18 and TRBJ1-3; D is ambiguous. Per germline, CDR1 KGHSH and CDR2 LQKENI. V dropped 3 bases and J dropped 0 bases, with 9 bases sitting between them. The CDR3 spans 15 residues.